Below, one T cell receptor (beta chain) is given with its context. The sample comes from a study of CD8+CD57+ T cells in acquired aplastic anemia. CDR3 length: 14 amino acids. With 3 bases removed from V and 0 bases from J, the gap between germline ends came to 12 bases. Germline lookup yields CDR1 GTSNPN and CDR2 SVGIG (reference sequence). Both TCR beta VDJ combination and CDR3 sequence profiling were carried out. Genomic DNA was the template for this profiling. TCRdb reprocessed the reads with MiXCR, giving one entry per CDR3 protein. Found here are about 470,000 distinct CDR3 sequences, over 25% of them singletons; the top ten hold about 0.8%. By flow cytometry, patients selected for sequencing had shown an expansion of CD8+CD57+ cells.

Sequencing was carried out using sorted CD4+, CD8+, or CD8+CD57+ T cells (not recorded which) from PBMCs. The receptor was isolated from a human donor with aplastic anemia. This chain connects TRBV30 to TRBJ2-7; TRBD2 might be the D (5 bases). The CDR3 nucleotides are TGTGCCTGGAGAGGCGGAGGACCCTCCTACGAGCAGTACTTC. It translates to CAWRGGGPSYEQYF.